This TCR beta chain was identified in a study of cytomegalovirus exposure and HLA in healthy donors. This clone occurred a few times. Its specificity is unknown. Findings and caveats of the study: It was likely that a cluster of highly shared sequence variants was a sequencing artifact. The study flagged fewer than 200 TCR beta chains as cytomegalovirus-associated.

The PCR used 60 Vbeta and 13 Jbeta primers. Clones were sequenced by immunoSEQ multiplex PCR, and TCRdb holds only the in-frame ones, with some missing. The sample has around 160,000 clones; roughly 80% are singletons. Every donor was a healthy person donating bone marrow. The donors, nominally healthy at sampling, likely had unrecorded immune exposures. Per the germline V gene, CDR1 is SGHRS and CDR2 is YFSETQ. J gave up 0 bases and V 4 bases, and 3 bases lay outside the gene matches. The CDR3 runs to 15 residues. The chain carries TRBV5-1 and TRBJ2-5; TRBD1 aligns across 10 bases. Sample: PBMCs. The clonotype comes from a woman in her thirties or forties in good health and CMV-seropositive. The CDR3 DNA reads as TGCGCCAGCAGCCCCGGGACAGGGGACCAAGAGACCCAGTACTTC. Translating gives CASSPGTGDQETQYF.